This T cell receptor (beta chain) is drawn from a study of shared clonotypes between healthy human individuals. Whole-study findings and limits: A reduction in generation probabilities was seen for non-shared clonotypes relative to those shared by all four donors.

Regarding this clone: Its antigen is not identified.

Trimming stripped 9 bases from V and 2 bases from J, with 14 bases between. Germline CDR1 MDHEN, CDR2 SYDVKM. The CDR3 has 14 residues. Measured with immunoSEQ multiplex PCR; TCRdb has only the in-frame clones, and not every one. The sample holds about 2.3 million clones, approximately 95% seen once. This receptor was taken from a man aged 18 to 35 in good health. Some clones in this sample may be carry-over from other donors' samples. The sample taken for sequencing was naive CD4+ T cells from PBMCs. This sample's subset: CD45RA+ positively selected. V usage is TRBV28 and J usage is TRBJ1-5; D might be TRBD1 (6 bases). The CDR3 DNA sequence: TGTGCCAGTCTTGGTAGGGGGGGCAATCAGCCCCAGCATTTT. Encoded protein: CASLGRGGNQPQHF. Drawing the rest from reference TRBV28 and TRBJ1-5, the complete variable domain is DVKVTQSSRYLVKRTGEKVFLECVQDMDHENMFWYRQDPGLGLRLIYFSYDVKMKEKGDIPEGYSVSREKKERFSLILESASTNQTSMYLCASLGRGGNQPQHFGDGTRLSIL.